What follows are 26 T cell receptor beta chains derived from one specimen sequenced in a study of cytomegalovirus exposure and HLA in healthy donors. Amplification used 60 Vbeta primers and 13 Jbeta primers. TCRdb's table, derived via immunoSEQ multiplex PCR, lists solely in-frame clones and lacks some. The sample has roughly 88,000 clones; 69% are singletons. Material: PBMCs. All receptors come from a man in his fifties or sixties in good health and CMV-seronegative.

This sequence joins TRBV5-4 and TRBJ2-7; TRBD1 matches at 9 bases. V lost 4 bases and J lost 7; bases outside the gene matches: 6. Germline V gene sequence: CDR1 SGHNT, CDR2 YYREEE (reference sequence). CDR3 length: 13 amino acids. The CDR3 nucleotides read TGTGCCAGCAGCCGGGACAGGGCCGGGGAGCAGTACGTC. Translated: CASSRDRAGEQYV.

The rearrangement links TRBV5-1 to TRBJ1-4; D is undetermined. Trimming pared 1 base from V and 7 bases from J, leaving 11 bases between. The V gene's germline CDR1 is SGHRS and CDR2 YFSETQ. The CDR3 runs 14 residues. In nucleotides, the CDR3 is TGCGCCAGCAGCTTGCGGGTCGGAGGTGAAAAACTGTTTTTT. This gives the protein CASSLRVGGEKLFF.

The rearrangement links TRBV29-1 to TRBJ2-7; 8 bases are shared with TRBD2. Germline-derived CDR1 and CDR2 are SQVTM and ANQGSEA. Trimming cost V 0 bases and J 5 bases; bases outside gene matches: 12. The CDR3 totals 16 residues. In DNA, the CDR3 is TGCAGCGTTGAAGACAGTTCGGGGGGGCTTCCCCACGAGCAGTACTTC. This sequence encodes CSVEDSSGGLPHEQYF.

The CDR3 DNA reads TGTGCCTGGAGCGACAGGGACGAGCAGTACTTC. Its translation: CAWSDRDEQYF. This chain joins TRBV30 and TRBJ2-7; 7 bases map to TRBD1. This CDR3 spans 11 amino acids. The trim removed 3 bases at V and 5 bases at J, leaving 1 base unmatched. Germline lookup yields CDR1 GTSNPN and CDR2 SVGIG (reference sequence).

The chain links TRBV5-1 to TRBJ2-5, with D perhaps TRBD1 (5 bases). V lost 3 bases and J lost 0, with 15 bases in between. The CDR3 is 16 residues long. Germline V gives CDR1 SGHRS, CDR2 YFSETQ. CDR3: CASSSKTDNHQETQYF. The CDR3 DNA reads as TGCGCCAGCAGCTCAAAGACAGACAATCACCAAGAGACCCAGTACTTC.

The V call is TRBV28, the J call TRBJ1-2; possibly TRBD1 for D (5 bases). CDR3 size: 13 residues. Trimming left V 2 bases short and J 2 bases short, with 6 bases between. Germline-derived CDR1 and CDR2 are MDHEN and SYDVKM. In nucleotides, the CDR3 is TGTGCCAGCAGTTTAAGACAGAACTATGGCTACACCTTC. This encodes CASSLRQNYGYTF.

CDR3 nucleotide sequence: TGTGCCAGCAGCTTAGTATTGAGCACTGAAGCTTTCTTT. Amino acid sequence: CASSLVLSTEAFF. V usage is TRBV13 and J usage is TRBJ1-1; D is unclear. Germline values: CDR1 PRHDT, CDR2 FYEKMQ (reference sequence). The CDR3 length is 13 residues. V was pared by 1 base and J by 4 bases, with 7 bases between.

The chain links TRBV9 to TRBJ1-6, with 7 positions matching TRBD1. V shed 2 bases, J shed 10 bases, and the junction held 6 bases outside the gene matches. This CDR3 is 14 amino acids long. CDR1 and CDR2 from the germline V gene are SGDLS and YYNGEE. The CDR3 DNA reads as TGTGCCAGCAGCGTTACAGGGGTAAACTCACCCCTCCACTTT. Translated: CASSVTGVNSPLHF.

The CDR3 sequence is CSVRFRDRGLKEQFF. The CDR3 DNA reads TGCAGCGTCCGCTTCCGGGACAGGGGGTTGAAGGAGCAGTTCTTC. The chain combines TRBV29-1 with TRBJ2-1; 11 nucleotides line up with TRBD1. Per the germline V gene, CDR1 is SQVTM and CDR2 is ANQGSEA. The junction had 14 bases not matched to a gene; V was cut back by 6 bases and J by 10 bases. The CDR3 sequence is 15 residues long.

The chain is built from TRBV5-6 and TRBJ2-5; D gene unclear. There are 13 residues in the CDR3. Germline CDR1 is SGHDT and CDR2 is YYEEEE. The V and J ends lost 4 bases and 2 bases respectively, with 9 bases between them. The CDR3 here is CASSRSWQETQYF. As DNA, the CDR3 is TGTGCCAGCAGCCGTAGTTGGCAAGAGACCCAGTACTTC. The full variable domain, its missing parts supplied by reference TRBV5-6 and TRBJ2-5, is DAGVTQSPTHLIKTRGQQVTLRCSPKSGHDTVSWYQQALGQGPQFIFQYYEEEERQRGNFPDRFSGHQFPNYSSELNVNALLLGDSALYLCASSRSWQETQYFGPGTRLLVL.

The V and J genes are TRBV2 and TRBJ2-7, with D perhaps matching TRBD1 (6 bases). The CDR3 is made up of 12 amino acids. Germline CDR1 reads SNHLY; CDR2 reads FYNNEI. V was trimmed by 8 bases and J by 0 bases, leaving 8 bases between them. The CDR3 DNA reads as TGTGCCAGCCGGGACAACTCCTACGAGCAGTACTTC. It codes for CASRDNSYEQYF.

This clone was seen once. The chain combines TRBV28 with TRBJ2-7, with TRBD1 as a possible D gene (5 bases). Per germline, CDR1 MDHEN and CDR2 SYDVKM. The CDR3 length is 10 residues. The V gene lost 10 bases and the J gene lost 3 bases, with 7 bases spanning the gap. The CDR3 spells CATGHYEQYF. The CDR3 nucleotides read TGTGCCACAGGACACTACGAGCAGTACTTC.

The chain recombines TRBV2 with TRBJ1-3, with 11 bases matching TRBD1. The V and J ends lost 8 bases and 1 base, in that order; junction bases with no gene match: 1. CDR1 is SNHLY and CDR2 is FYNNEI in the germline V gene. The CDR3 is 14 amino acids. The CDR3 nucleotides read TGTGCCAGCGGGACAGGGGGTTCTGGAAACACCATATATTTT. It is translated as CASGTGGSGNTIYF.

The rearrangement joins TRBV29-1 to TRBJ2-3, with 9 nucleotides matching TRBD2. With V trimmed by 6 bases and J by 6 bases, 4 bases remained unmatched. CDR1 and CDR2 (germline): SQVTM, ANQGSEA. The CDR3 is 12 residues long. CDR3: CSVAGGRDTQYF. The DNA for the CDR3 is TGCAGCGTGGCGGGGGGGCGGGATACGCAGTATTTT.

The chain recombines TRBV6-4 with TRBJ2-1; D might be TRBD1 (6 bases). Germline V gene sequence: CDR1 MRHNA, CDR2 SNTAGT. Trimming pared 6 bases from V and 8 bases from J, leaving 20 bases between. This CDR3 has 15 amino acids. The chain's CDR3 is CASREQGKPYYEQFF. CDR3 sequence (DNA): TGTGCCAGCAGGGAACAGGGAAAGCCTTACTATGAGCAGTTCTTC.

The chain links TRBV19 to TRBJ2-1; D might be TRBD2 (5 bases). Germline V gene data show CDR1 as LNHDA and CDR2 as SQIVND (reference sequence). V gave up 5 bases and J gave up 3 bases, with 14 bases separating them. The CDR3 is 15 amino acids. This CDR3 is CASSPVPGYYNEQFF. CDR3 DNA: TGTGCCAGTAGTCCGGTTCCGGGATACTACAATGAGCAGTTCTTC.

The chain uses TRBV7-2 and TRBJ1-5, with 7 bases aligning to TRBD1. V lost 6 bases and J lost 4; bases outside the gene matches: 9. CDR3 size: 15 residues. Germline-derived CDR1 and CDR2 are SGHTA and FQGNSA. As DNA, the CDR3 is TGTGCCAGCAGGCCTGGGACAGTCCAAAATCAGCCCCAGCATTTT. This gives the protein CASRPGTVQNQPQHF.

This clone was observed once. The V and J genes are TRBV27 and TRBJ2-1, with 8 bases fitting TRBD1. The CDR3 loop spans 15 amino acids. Germline V lookup: CDR1 MNHEY, CDR2 SMNVEV (reference sequence). With 4 bases clipped from V and 6 bases from J, the junction kept 8 bases outside the gene matches. CDR3 sequence reads: CASSSRQGKANEQFF. CDR3 nucleotides: TGTGCCAGCAGTTCAAGACAGGGGAAGGCCAATGAGCAGTTCTTC.

To note about this clone: This CDR3 is missing its conserved last phenylalanine or tryptophan, likely due to a read error. Because the CDR3's place on the DNA is in doubt, the DNA is left out and the CDR3 is given as listed by TCRdb. The V gene is TRBV29-1, the J gene TRBJ1-6; the tabulated D call, TRBD1, remains unverified against the DNA. The CDR3 length is 14 residues, termini included. The germline V gene encodes CDR1 SQVTM and CDR2 ANQGSEA. CDR3 loop: CSVSLGQDNSPLQV.

This chain links TRBV6-4 with TRBJ2-3; D is perhaps TRBD2 (6 bases). Germline V gene data show CDR1 as MRHNA and CDR2 as SNTAGT. Trimming removed 0 bases from V and 2 bases from J, with 9 bases in between. The CDR3 spans 15 residues. CDR3 protein: CASSDSREATDTQYF. CDR3 in DNA: TGTGCCAGCAGTGACTCCAGGGAGGCCACAGATACGCAGTATTTT.

The chain combines TRBV5-4 with TRBJ2-3, with D possibly matching TRBD2 (6 bases). CDR3 length: 16 amino acids. Germline CDR1 reads SGHNT; CDR2 reads YYREEE (reference sequence). The germline V and J ends were trimmed by 0 bases and 5 bases, with 16 bases remaining between them. The CDR3 sequence: CASSLETLASQDTQYF. The DNA for the CDR3 is TGTGCCAGCAGCTTGGAAACCCTAGCGTCCCAAGATACGCAGTATTTT.

The V gene is TRBV7-2, the J gene TRBJ2-7; D ambiguous. V dropped 5 bases and J dropped 2 bases, with 10 bases sitting between them. CDR1 and CDR2 from the germline V gene are SGHTA and FQGNSA. CDR3 length: 13 residues. The CDR3 nucleotides read TGTGCCAGCAGCAGTCAACCAGCCTACGAGCAGTACTTC. It specifies CASSSQPAYEQYF.

This chain uses TRBV6-1 with TRBJ2-3, with a possible D match to TRBD1 (5 bases). V was shortened by 4 bases and J by 0 bases, with 20 bases between the two germline ends. The germline V gene encodes CDR1 MNHNS and CDR2 SASEGT. The CDR3 has 18 residues. CDR3 protein: CASSASDTVITSTDTQYF. Written as DNA, the CDR3 is TGTGCCAGCAGTGCCTCGGACACCGTCATCACTAGCACAGATACGCAGTATTTT.

The gene calls are TRBV19 and TRBJ2-1, with 13 bases that match TRBD2. The CDR3 covers 18 residues. Looked up from germline, CDR1 is LNHDA and CDR2 is SQIVND (reference sequence). Trimming at V came to 7 bases and at J to 6 bases, leaving 15 bases not matched to a gene. The CDR3: CASTLFPAGLAGFNEQFF. The CDR3 DNA sequence: TGTGCCAGTACCTTGTTTCCTGCGGGACTAGCGGGGTTCAATGAGCAGTTCTTC.

V usage is TRBV4-3 and J usage is TRBJ1-2; tentative D call: TRBD1 (6 bases). This CDR3 has 15 amino acids. V was trimmed by 3 bases and J by 3 bases, leaving 14 bases between them. CDR1 LGHNA and CDR2 YSLEER come from the germline V gene. The CDR3 loop reads CASSQGARGHYGYTF. DNA for the CDR3: TGCGCCAGCAGCCAGGGGGCGCGGGGGCACTATGGCTACACCTTC.

The sample holds a few counts of this clone. This chain links TRBV30 with TRBJ1-5; 10 bases agree with TRBD1. After removal of 1 base from V and 7 bases from J, the junction contained 4 bases not matched to a gene. Germline V gene data show CDR1 as GTSNPN and CDR2 as SVGIG (reference sequence). The CDR3 has 14 amino acids. CDR3 sequence (DNA): TGTGCCTGGAGTGAGGGACAGGGGTACCAGCCCCAGCATTTT. It yields the protein CAWSEGQGYQPQHF.